The 21 T cell receptor beta chains given below trace back to one sample, sequenced in a study of blood T cell repertoires in COVID-19. Measured with immunoSEQ multiplex PCR; TCRdb has only the in-frame clones, and not every one. The table has around 150,000 clones, more than 70% seen once. Sequenced input: peripheral blood. The source is a woman between 45 and 60 years old with acute or convalescent COVID-19.

The chain uses TRBV14 and TRBJ2-7, with TRBD1 identical over 8 bases. Germline assignment: CDR1 SGHDN and CDR2 FVKESK. With V trimmed by 4 bases and J by 3 bases, 8 bases remained unmatched. The CDR3 covers 15 residues. CDR3 nucleotides: TGTGCCAGCAGCCTAAGGATAGGACAGGGCTACGAGCAGTACTTC. Translating it yields CASSLRIGQGYEQYF.

The genes are TRBV2 and TRBJ1-6; D perhaps matches TRBD1 (5 bases). The V gene's germline CDR1 is SNHLY and CDR2 FYNNEI. Deletions cut 7 bases from V and 7 bases from J, with 14 bases between. The CDR3 is 14 residues long. The CDR3 DNA reads as TGTGCCAGCACGGGGGACGGCTGGAATTCACCCCTCCACTTT. Its protein is CASTGDGWNSPLHF.

The chain couples TRBV2 to TRBJ1-5; D is possibly TRBD1 (6 bases). Germline CDR1 and CDR2: SNHLY and FYNNEI. The CDR3 runs 13 residues. Deletions cut 10 bases from V and 2 bases from J, with 12 bases between. CDR3 nucleotides: TGTGCCACACAGGGAATCGGCAATCAGCCCCAGCATTTT. It specifies CATQGIGNQPQHF.

This chain uses TRBV5-6 with TRBJ2-2, with 8 positions matching TRBD2. CDR1 and CDR2 from the germline V gene are SGHDT and YYEEEE. The CDR3 spans 17 residues. V dropped 2 bases and J dropped 2; count of bases not matched to a gene: 8. The CDR3 nucleotides are TGTGCCAGCAGCTTAGTTCAGGCGGGGGGAAACACCGGGGAGCTGTTTTTT. This encodes CASSLVQAGGNTGELFF.

This clone is a singleton in its sample. The CDR3 sequence is CASSSTGYNSPLHF. CDR3 in DNA: TGTGCCAGCAGCTCGACAGGGTATAATTCACCCCTCCACTTT. This chain connects TRBV5-6 to TRBJ1-6; 7 bases are shared with TRBD1. V gave up 3 bases and J gave up 4 bases; unmatched junction bases: 1. From germline, CDR1 is SGHDT and CDR2 YYEEEE. The length of the CDR3 is 14 residues.

A few counts support this clone. V usage is TRBV7-9 and J usage is TRBJ1-2; D remains unclear. V gave up 1 base and J gave up 8 bases, with 8 bases separating them. Germline CDR1 and CDR2: SEHNR and FQNEAQ (reference sequence). The CDR3 contains 12 residues. The CDR3 loop reads CASSLGQRGYTF. In DNA form, the CDR3 reads TGTGCCAGCAGCTTAGGGCAGCGCGGCTACACCTTC.

The chain joins TRBV6-5 to TRBJ2-1; TRBD2 might be the D (6 bases). Germline CDR1 and CDR2: MNHEY and SVGAGI. The CDR3 has 14 amino acids. V was clipped by 11 bases and J by 0 bases, with 14 bases between them. CDR3 in amino acids: CACRTGDSYNEQFF. Here the CDR3 DNA reads TGTGCCTGTCGGACGGGGGACTCCTACAATGAGCAGTTCTTC.

The chain employs TRBV18 and TRBJ1-5; a possible D gene is TRBD1 (5 bases). V lost 0 bases and J 7 bases, leaving 10 bases between the germline ends. Germline-derived CDR1 and CDR2 are KGHSH and LQKENI. The CDR3 covers 14 residues. The CDR3 protein is CASSPPAGRQPQHF. The DNA of the CDR3 is TGTGCCAGCTCACCACCGGCAGGGAGGCAGCCCCAGCATTTT.

This sequence joins TRBV5-1 and TRBJ1-1, with 7 bases matching TRBD1. The CDR3 is 13 residues long. With 2 bases clipped from V and 4 bases from J, the junction kept 2 bases outside the gene matches. The V gene's germline CDR1 is SGHRS and CDR2 YFSETQ. CDR3 coding DNA: TGCGCCAGCAGCTTACGGGACAGCACTGAAGCTTTCTTT. This sequence encodes CASSLRDSTEAFF.

V is TRBV27 and J is TRBJ2-6; 8 bases match TRBD1. The CDR3 runs 17 residues. J lost 2 bases, V lost 6 bases, and 9 bases had no gene match. Germline V gene lookup returns CDR1 MNHEY and CDR2 SMNVEV (reference sequence). In DNA form, the CDR3 reads TGTGCCAGCAGGAGGACAGGGACTTATGCTGGGGCCAACGTCCTGACTTTC. Its translation: CASRRTGTYAGANVLTF.

The chain joins TRBV7-2 to TRBJ2-3; TRBD2 matches 11 bases. J lost 6 bases, V lost 5 bases, and 7 bases had no gene match. The CDR3 spans 15 residues. CDR1 and CDR2 (germline): SGHTA, FQGNSA. In DNA, the CDR3 is TGTGCCAGCAGCCGTAGCGGGGGGGCCAGGGATACGCAGTATTTT. This encodes CASSRSGGARDTQYF.

This clone has just one count. The chain joins TRBV7-6 to TRBJ1-1; a weak D match, TRBD1 (5 bases). The CDR3 extends over 14 amino acids. Germline lookup yields CDR1 SGHVS and CDR2 FNYEAQ. The V end was cut by 4 bases, the J end by 1 base, with 10 bases between. The CDR3 DNA sequence: TGTGCCAGCAGCTCGGGACTGCAGAACACTGAAGCTTTCTTT. Residues: CASSSGLQNTEAFF.

The rearrangement links TRBV27 to TRBJ1-3, with 7 bases fitting TRBD1. The CDR3 covers 15 residues. CDR1 and CDR2 from the germline V gene are MNHEY and SMNVEV (reference sequence). Germline trimming cut 6 bases from V and 4 bases from J; bases unmatched to any gene: 9. The CDR3 loop reads CASSPTGFSGNTIYF. The DNA of the CDR3 is TGTGCCAGCAGCCCGACAGGGTTCTCAGGAAACACCATATATTTT.

The chain recombines TRBV30 with TRBJ1-1; D is undetermined. The germline V gene has CDR1 GTSNPN and CDR2 SVGIG (reference sequence). V lost 1 base and J lost 4, with 13 bases in between. CDR3 length: 14 amino acids. CDR3 DNA: TGTGCCTGGAGTGACCCCCTCAGGTCCACTGAAGCTTTCTTT. Translation: CAWSDPLRSTEAFF.

The rearrangement links TRBV6-5 to TRBJ1-2; perhaps TRBD1 as D (5 bases). This CDR3 spans 15 amino acids. Between the trimmed V and J ends, which lost 4 bases and 2 bases, there was a span of 14 bases. The V gene's germline CDR1 is MNHEY and CDR2 SVGAGI. The CDR3 is CASSLDSIVNYGYTF. The DNA of the CDR3 is TGTGCCAGCAGTTTAGACAGCATTGTGAACTATGGCTACACCTTC.

This clone occurred once. The genes are TRBV4-2 and TRBJ1-1; TRBD1 matches at 8 bases. CDR1 is LGHNA and CDR2 is YNFKEQ in the germline V gene. The J segment lost 1 base and the V segment lost 1 base, leaving 8 bases of the junction unmatched. This CDR3 is 17 amino acids long. For the CDR3, the DNA is TGTGCCAGCAGCCAAGGACTAAACAGGGGGAGGAACACTGAAGCTTTCTTT. It codes for CASSQGLNRGRNTEAFF.

This clone was observed a few times. The chain links TRBV27 to TRBJ1-2; no definite D call. The V and J ends lost 5 bases and 4 bases respectively, with 11 bases between them. From germline, CDR1 is MNHEY and CDR2 SMNVEV (reference sequence). The CDR3 is 13 residues long. The CDR3 loop is CASSPIGVYGYTF. For the CDR3, the DNA is TGTGCCAGCAGTCCAATAGGAGTCTATGGCTACACCTTC.

This chain links TRBV12-5 with TRBJ2-2, with TRBD2 matching over 8 bases. The V gene end was trimmed by 7 bases and the J gene end by 5 bases; junction bases not matched to a gene: 3. The CDR3 length is 13 residues. CDR1 LGHNT and CDR2 FRNRAP come from the germline V gene. CDR3 nucleotides: TGTGCTAGTGCCTTAGCGGGAACCGGGGAGCTGTTTTTT. This translates into CASALAGTGELFF.

Concerning this clone itself: The junction differs from germline at one of its ends, possibly a read error. The V gene is TRBV6-2 or TRBV6-3, the J gene TRBJ2-5, with TRBD2 matching over 12 bases. Germline V gives CDR1 MNHEY, CDR2 SVGEGT. This CDR3 has 19 amino acids. The CDR3 loop reads CVSSLWLAGGNPVGETQYF. CDR3 DNA: TGTGTCAGCAGTTTATGGCTAGCGGGGGGGAACCCGGTGGGAGAGACCCAGTACTTC.

Note on this clone: Other DNA variants within this sample encode the same CDR3. The CDR3 DNA sequence: TGTGCCAGCAGCGTAGGGTCTAGTTATGGAGAGACCCAGTACTTC. It is translated as CASSVGSSYGETQYF. The gene calls are TRBV9 and TRBJ2-5; D uncertain. The CDR3 sequence is 15 residues long. Germline values: CDR1 SGDLS, CDR2 YYNGEE. V was trimmed by 0 bases and J by 4 bases, leaving 13 bases between them.

This chain connects TRBV5-1 to TRBJ2-1; D is undetermined. This CDR3 has 14 residues. The germline CDR1 and CDR2 sequences are SGHRS and YFSETQ. Trimming took off 2 bases at V and 7 bases at J, with 13 bases between the two ends. This chain's CDR3 is CASSFSGFGNEQFF. CDR3 DNA sequence: TGCGCCAGCAGCTTTTCCGGGTTTGGTAATGAGCAGTTCTTC.